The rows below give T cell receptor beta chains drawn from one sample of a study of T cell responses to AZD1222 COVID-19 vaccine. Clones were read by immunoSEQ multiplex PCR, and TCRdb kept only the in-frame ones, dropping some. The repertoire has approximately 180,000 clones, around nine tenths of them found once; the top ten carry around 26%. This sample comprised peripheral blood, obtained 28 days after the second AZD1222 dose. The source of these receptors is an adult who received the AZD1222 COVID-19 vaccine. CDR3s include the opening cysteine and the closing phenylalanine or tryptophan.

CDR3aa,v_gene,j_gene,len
CASSPGGNEKLFF,TRBV7-9,TRBJ1-4,13
CAVRPGQGNTEAFF,TRBV10-3,TRBJ1-1,14
CASSFGQTSTDTQYF,TRBV7-2,TRBJ2-3,15
CASSPNVPGKGTDTQYF,TRBV5-4,TRBJ2-3,17
CATSDPSGGRLLNEQFF,TRBV24-1,TRBJ2-1,17
CAISELLQGTDTQYF,TRBV10-3,TRBJ2-3,15
CASSWGPSGGPSTDTQYF,TRBV5-6,TRBJ2-3,18
CASTSRDRDFGYTF,TRBV7-9,TRBJ1-2,14
CASSLGPLNYGYTF,TRBV7-9,TRBJ1-2,14
CASSVGGGGDTQYF,TRBV9,TRBJ2-3,14
CSAWIADTQYF,TRBV20-1,TRBJ2-3,11
CASSQDSRGGYVHTEAFF,TRBV4-1,TRBJ1-1,18
CASSIRGGQETQYF,TRBV7-3,TRBJ2-5,14
CASSSSGLEPDTQYF,TRBV19,TRBJ2-3,15
CASSLALSSGASYEQYF,TRBV7-8,TRBJ2-7,17
CASSTGQGGAYEQYF,TRBV19,TRBJ2-7,15
CASSPSNQPQHF,TRBV7-8,TRBJ1-5,12
CASRTRFEGAQPQHF,TRBV19,TRBJ1-5,15
CASSGAGTSGEYTDTQYF,TRBV5-6,TRBJ2-3,18
CSVTGRGVADTQYF,TRBV29-1,TRBJ2-3,14
CASSIGLAGVSYEQYF,TRBV5-1,TRBJ2-7,16
CASGAWSGEQYF,TRBV5-4,TRBJ2-7,12
CASSGRSYEQYF,TRBV2,TRBJ2-7,12
CASSEPTGGSNTGELFF,TRBV9,TRBJ2-2,17
CASSPFDSKNIQYF,TRBV4-1,TRBJ2-4,14
CASQRSSTDTQYF,TRBV7-2,TRBJ2-3,13
CATSEAGTLYEQYF,TRBV24-1,TRBJ2-7,14
CASSLEALETHF,TRBV7-9,TRBJ1-3,12
CASSPRGQYEQYF,TRBV28,TRBJ2-7,13
CASSEDPSHQPQHF,TRBV2,TRBJ1-5,14
CASSEPGRAPNYGYTF,TRBV6-1,TRBJ1-2,16
CASTSGTSPYEQYF,TRBV7-9,TRBJ2-7,14
CASSPRASERQPQHF,TRBV25-1,TRBJ1-5,15
CASSEGTGLGGYTF,TRBV2,TRBJ1-2,14
CASSPQGQVGKNIQYF,TRBV7-9,TRBJ2-4,16
CASSLGGATTDTQYF,TRBV7-8,TRBJ2-3,15
CASSARGGDRGTDTQYF,TRBV9,TRBJ2-3,17
CASSPGAGGNEQFF,TRBV7-3,TRBJ2-1,14
CASSQEGTHYEQYF,TRBV3-1/TRBV3-2,TRBJ2-7,14
CASRDNSYEQYF,TRBV2,TRBJ2-7,12
CASSPLRRAYEQYF,TRBV28,TRBJ2-7,14
CASSPGGSREEKLFF,TRBV18,TRBJ1-4,15
CATSRGGQFSYEQYF,TRBV15,TRBJ2-7,15
CASSNLGTSTLREQYF,TRBV6-2/TRBV6-3,TRBJ2-7,16
CASSMLAGDTGELFF,TRBV19,TRBJ2-2,15
CASTLRGRIPTYEQYF,TRBV27,TRBJ2-7,16
CASSLNDRAEQYF,TRBV27,TRBJ2-7,13
CASTRTGGNGELFF,TRBV3-1/TRBV3-2,TRBJ2-2,14
CASSLQSGSYNEQFF,TRBV7-3,-,15
CASSQDPATSGLSYEQYF,TRBV4-1,TRBJ2-7,18